These 4 T cell receptor beta chains were all obtained from the same sample, sequenced in a study of identical twins. MiXCR was run by TCRdb on the 5' RACE reads, yielding one entry per CDR3 protein. This table has 240,000 or so distinct CDR3 sequences, about 10% appearing once. The material sequenced was memory T cells sorted from blood. The origin of the receptors is a man aged 45 to 65 in good health.

This clonotype was recorded at least ten times. The V call is TRBV5-1, the J call TRBJ2-5; 9 nucleotides agree with TRBD1. Germline-derived CDR1 and CDR2 are SGHRS and YFSETQ. V was pared by 4 bases and J by 2 bases, with 6 bases of the junction left unmatched. This CDR3 comprises 15 residues. The CDR3 DNA reads as TGCGCCAGCAGCCGTGTGGGACAGGGACAAGAGACCCAGTACTTC. This encodes CASSRVGQGQETQYF.

Comment on this clonotype: One base away lies a much larger clone, so this may be a sequencing read error. The V and J genes are TRBV28 and TRBJ1-2; TRBD1 aligns across 10 bases. This CDR3 has 14 residues. The germline gives CDR1 MDHEN, CDR2 SYDVKM. The CDR3 nucleotides are TGTGCCAGCAGTTTATGGACAGGGGGCTATAGCTACACCTTC. Translating gives CASSLWTGGYSYTF.

This clonotype was counted ten times or more. The CDR3 loop reads CASGQETQYF. CDR3 DNA: TGTGCCAGCGGACAAGAGACCCAGTACTTC. The rearrangement links TRBV12-3 or TRBV12-4 to TRBJ2-5; D unclear. CDR3 size: 10 residues. Trimming took off 8 bases at V and 2 bases at J, with 3 bases between the two ends.

In its sample, this clonotype was seen many times. The rearrangement joins TRBV4-1 to TRBJ1-2; no clear D gene. The CDR3 totals 16 residues. V was trimmed by 1 base and J by 4 bases, leaving 16 bases between them. CDR1 MGHRA and CDR2 YSYEKL come from the germline V gene. The CDR3, as DNA: TGCGCCAGCAGCCAAGGAAGTTTGGTAGACCTCTATGGCTACACCTTC. Translated: CASSQGSLVDLYGYTF.